Presented here are 14 T cell receptor beta chains from one specimen sequenced in a study of T cell repertoires in cytomegalovirus infection. Using its own MiXCR run on the reads, TCRdb lists one record per CDR3 protein. The sample records approximately 910,000 distinct CDR3 sequences, approximately 31% being singletons. Their specific antigens are unknown. The sample consisted of cultured CD8+ T cells from PBMCs, taken from culture after CMV antigen stimulation. These receptors were collected from a human donor in good health (CMV status not recorded). Some clones in this sample may be carry-over from other donors' samples.

This clonotype was counted a few times. This chain links TRBV12-3 or TRBV12-4 with TRBJ2-3; 10 bases align to TRBD2. The CDR3 length is 16 residues. V shed 3 bases, J shed 4 bases, and the junction held 7 bases outside the gene matches. CDR3 coding DNA: TGTGCCAGCAGTTTCAGCGGGGGGGCCGCGGCAGATACGCAGTATTTT. Its translation: CASSFSGGAAADTQYF.

This clonotype was counted only a few times. The J gene is TRBJ2-3, the V gene TRBV14; 9 bases fit TRBD2. Per germline, CDR1 SGHDN and CDR2 FVKESK. The CDR3 runs 17 residues. V shed 4 bases and J 4 bases; nucleotides not matched to a gene: 12. This CDR3 is CASSPNGASGDADTQYF. The CDR3 DNA is TGTGCCAGCAGCCCGAACGGAGCTAGCGGGGATGCAGATACGCAGTATTTT.

The chain uses TRBV27 and TRBJ2-1; D not certain. The V gene's germline CDR1 is MNHEY and CDR2 SMNVEV (reference sequence). V was clipped by 4 bases and J by 12 bases, with 16 bases between them. The CDR3 is made up of 13 amino acids. For the CDR3, the DNA is TGTGCCAGCAGTTCCTTTCCTCTTAATACGCAGTTCTTC. It encodes CASSSFPLNTQFF.

This clonotype was observed many times. The chain is built from TRBV19 and TRBJ2-3; D perhaps matches TRBD1 (5 bases). The germline V gene has CDR1 LNHDA and CDR2 SQIVND (reference sequence). The CDR3 sequence is 17 residues long. Trimming left V 2 bases short and J 0 bases short, with 15 bases between. CDR3 nucleotides: TGTGCCAGTAGTATATTGGGGCTGTCCTCTAGCACAGATACGCAGTATTTT. Translated: CASSILGLSSSTDTQYF.

Ten or more counts support this clonotype. V usage is TRBV7-2 and J usage is TRBJ2-7; TRBD2 aligns across 8 bases. The CDR3 is 16 residues long. V lost 6 bases to trimming and J lost 5 bases; unmatched junction nucleotides: 15. In germline, CDR1 is SGHTA, CDR2 FQGNSA. The CDR3 region has the DNA TGTGCCAGCAGACAGAACATCGGGGGGGGCTTCGACGAGCAGTACTTC. This translates into CASRQNIGGGFDEQYF.

This clonotype was picked up many times. This chain links TRBV11-2 with TRBJ2-3, with unresolved D. This CDR3 has 16 residues. Per the germline V gene, CDR1 is SGHAT and CDR2 is FQNNGV. V was pared by 1 base and J by 3 bases, with 14 bases between. CDR3 sequence: CASSLVRGLRTDTQYF. CDR3 in DNA: TGTGCCAGCAGCTTAGTTCGAGGCCTTAGGACAGATACGCAGTATTTT.

The J gene is TRBJ1-2, the V gene TRBV2; 8 positions agree with TRBD1. The CDR3 is 16 amino acids. V lost 1 base, J lost 2 bases, and 6 bases stayed unmatched. The germline V gene encodes CDR1 SNHLY and CDR2 FYNNEI. CDR3 amino acids: CASSEDFSGGNYGYTF. The CDR3 coding sequence is TGTGCCAGCAGTGAAGATTTCTCAGGGGGCAACTATGGCTACACCTTC.

This clonotype was found a few times. This chain joins TRBV27 and TRBJ2-1, with D uncertain. Germline CDR1 MNHEY, CDR2 SMNVEV (reference sequence). There are 16 residues in the CDR3. V lost 4 bases, J lost 4 bases, and 17 bases lay in between. The CDR3 sequence: CASSSPWRKTYNEQFF. DNA for the CDR3: TGTGCCAGCAGTTCGCCGTGGCGCAAAACGTACAATGAGCAGTTCTTC.

This clonotype was seen ten or more times. This rearrangement joins TRBV7-2 to TRBJ2-1; TRBD2 agrees at 12 bases. The trim removed 3 bases at V and 5 bases at J, leaving 11 bases unmatched. The CDR3 spans 18 residues. Germline V lookup: CDR1 SGHTA, CDR2 FQGNSA. The CDR3 protein is CASSFALAGGSPDNEQFF. CDR3 DNA sequence: TGTGCCAGCAGCTTCGCACTAGCGGGGGGTTCCCCGGACAATGAGCAGTTCTTC.

The chain couples TRBV7-2 to TRBJ2-1, with D unclear. The germline gives CDR1 SGHTA, CDR2 FQGNSA. V was clipped by 1 base and J by 8 bases, with 12 bases between them. The CDR3 loop spans 14 amino acids. The CDR3 here is CASSLEVFWHEQFF. DNA for the CDR3: TGTGCCAGCAGCTTAGAGGTATTTTGGCATGAGCAGTTCTTC.

This clonotype occurred a few times. This chain connects TRBV4-1 to TRBJ2-3, with D perhaps given as TRBD1 or TRBD2 (5 bases each). The germline V gene encodes CDR1 MGHRA and CDR2 YSYEKL. This CDR3 spans 14 amino acids. Trimming pared 3 bases from V and 3 bases from J, leaving 10 bases between. CDR3 nucleotide sequence: TGCGCCAGCAGCCACCCCGGGGCAACAGATACGCAGTATTTT. Its protein product is CASSHPGATDTQYF.

This clonotype was seen many times. The chain carries TRBV6-5 and TRBJ2-1; D might be TRBD2 (6 bases). The V gene lost 0 bases and the J gene lost 0 bases, with 15 bases spanning the gap. CDR1 MNHEY and CDR2 SVGAGI come from the germline V gene. This CDR3 is built from 18 residues. CDR3 nucleotides: TGTGCCAGCAGTTACTCGGCGTCGGGGGTTGCCTCCTACAATGAGCAGTTCTTC. It is translated as CASSYSASGVASYNEQFF.

The V gene is TRBV20-1, the J gene TRBJ2-2; D is unclear. Trimming took 2 bases from V and 6 from J, leaving 4 bases between them. This CDR3 is built from 11 residues. CDR1 and CDR2 (germline): DFQATT, SNEGSKA (reference sequence). The chain's CDR3 is CSARIPGELFF. In DNA form, the CDR3 reads TGCAGTGCTAGAATTCCCGGGGAGCTGTTTTTT.

In this sample, this clonotype turned up a few times. The CDR3 nucleotides are TGCGCCAGCAGCCAGAAGGGATGGGAAAAACTGTTTTTT. Encoded protein: CASSQKGWEKLFF. The chain has TRBV4-3 and TRBJ1-4; D is undetermined. Germline V gene sequence: CDR1 LGHNA, CDR2 YSLEER. The CDR3 is 13 amino acids. The V gene lost 3 bases and the J gene lost 8 bases, with 10 bases spanning the gap.